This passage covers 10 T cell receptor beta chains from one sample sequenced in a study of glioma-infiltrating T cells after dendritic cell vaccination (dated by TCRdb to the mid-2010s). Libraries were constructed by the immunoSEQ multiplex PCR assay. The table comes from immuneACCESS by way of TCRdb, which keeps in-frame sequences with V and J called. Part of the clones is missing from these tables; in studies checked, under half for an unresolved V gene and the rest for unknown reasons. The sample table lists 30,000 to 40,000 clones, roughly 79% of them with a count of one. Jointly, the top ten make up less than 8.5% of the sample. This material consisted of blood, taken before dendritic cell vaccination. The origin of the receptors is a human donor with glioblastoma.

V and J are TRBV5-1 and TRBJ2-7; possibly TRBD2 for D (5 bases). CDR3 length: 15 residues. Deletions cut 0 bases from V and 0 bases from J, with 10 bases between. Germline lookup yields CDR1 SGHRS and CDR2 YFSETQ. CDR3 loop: CASSLGSGYSYEQYF. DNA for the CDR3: TGCGCCAGCAGCTTGGGCAGCGGCTACTCCTACGAGCAGTACTTC. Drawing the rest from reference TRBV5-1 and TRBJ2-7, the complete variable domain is KAGVTQTPRYLIKTRGQQVTLSCSPISGHRSVSWYQQTPGQGLQFLFEYFSETQRNKGNFPGRFSGRQFSNSRSEMNVSTLELGDSALYLCASSLGSGYSYEQYFGPGTRLTVT.

CDR3 DNA: TGTGCCAGCAGCCAAACTACCGGGACAGGGGTTTTTAGGGTTTGGAATGAGCAGTTCTTC. It is translated as CASSQTTGTGVFRVWNEQFF. This chain joins TRBV14 and TRBJ2-1; 10 positions agree with TRBD1. V dropped 2 bases and J dropped 7; count of bases not matched to a gene: 20. Germline values: CDR1 SGHDN, CDR2 FVKESK. CDR3 length: 20 residues.

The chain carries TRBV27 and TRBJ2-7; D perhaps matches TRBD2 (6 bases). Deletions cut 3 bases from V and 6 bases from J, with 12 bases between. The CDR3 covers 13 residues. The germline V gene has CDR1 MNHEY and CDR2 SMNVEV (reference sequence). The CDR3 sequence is CASSFSRGFEQYF. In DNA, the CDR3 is TGTGCCAGCAGTTTCTCTCGGGGGTTCGAGCAGTACTTC.

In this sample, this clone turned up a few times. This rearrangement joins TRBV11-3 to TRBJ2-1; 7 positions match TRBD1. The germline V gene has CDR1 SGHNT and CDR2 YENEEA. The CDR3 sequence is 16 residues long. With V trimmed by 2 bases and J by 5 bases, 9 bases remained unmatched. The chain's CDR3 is CASSLFPDRWDNEQFF. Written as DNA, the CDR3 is TGTGCCAGCAGCTTATTCCCGGACAGGTGGGACAATGAGCAGTTCTTC.

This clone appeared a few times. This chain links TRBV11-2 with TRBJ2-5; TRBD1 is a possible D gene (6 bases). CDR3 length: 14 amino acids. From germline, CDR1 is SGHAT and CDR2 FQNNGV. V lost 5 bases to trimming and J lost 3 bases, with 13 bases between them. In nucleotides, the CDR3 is TGTGCCAGCAGCCCTCGTAGGGGGAAAGAGACCCAGTACTTC. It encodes CASSPRRGKETQYF. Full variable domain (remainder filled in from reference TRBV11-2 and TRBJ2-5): EAGVAQSPRYKIIEKRQSVAFWCNPISGHATLYWYQQILGQGPKLLIQFQNNGVVDDSQLPKDRFSAERLKGVDSTLKIQPAKLEDSAVYLCASSPRRGKETQYFGPGTRLLVL.

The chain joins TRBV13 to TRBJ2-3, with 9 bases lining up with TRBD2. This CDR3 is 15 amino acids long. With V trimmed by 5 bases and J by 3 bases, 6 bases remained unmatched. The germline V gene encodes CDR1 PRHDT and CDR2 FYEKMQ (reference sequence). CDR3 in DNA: TGTGCCAGCAGCCGAGGCCTAGCGGGAACAGATACGCAGTATTTT. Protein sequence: CASSRGLAGTDTQYF.

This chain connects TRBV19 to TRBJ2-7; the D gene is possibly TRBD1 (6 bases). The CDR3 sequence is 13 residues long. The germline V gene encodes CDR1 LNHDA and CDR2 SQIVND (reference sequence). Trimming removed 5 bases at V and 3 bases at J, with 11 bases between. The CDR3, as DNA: TGTGCCAGTAGTCCGGGACACCTCTACGAGCAGTACTTC. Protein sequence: CASSPGHLYEQYF.

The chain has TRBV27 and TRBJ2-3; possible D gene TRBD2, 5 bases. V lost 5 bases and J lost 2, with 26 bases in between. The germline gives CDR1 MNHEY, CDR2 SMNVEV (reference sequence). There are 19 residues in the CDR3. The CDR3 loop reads CASSPNGDLTDLSTDTQYF. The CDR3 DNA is TGTGCCAGCAGTCCAAACGGGGATCTCACAGACCTTTCCACAGATACGCAGTATTTT.

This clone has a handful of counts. CDR3 nucleotide sequence: TGTGCCAGCAGTTACGACAGGGGGTGGAATGGCTACACCTTC. Its protein product is CASSYDRGWNGYTF. The chain has TRBV6-5 and TRBJ1-2, with 9 bases aligning to TRBD1. V dropped 2 bases and J dropped 6; count of bases not matched to a gene: 4. The CDR3 runs to 14 residues. CDR1 is MNHEY and CDR2 is SVGAGI in the germline V gene.

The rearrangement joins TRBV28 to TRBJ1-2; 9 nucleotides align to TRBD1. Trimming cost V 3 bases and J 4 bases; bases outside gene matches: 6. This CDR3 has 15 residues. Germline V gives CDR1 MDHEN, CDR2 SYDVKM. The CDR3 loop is CASSFTGTGTYGYTF. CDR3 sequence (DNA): TGTGCCAGCAGTTTCACCGGGACAGGGACCTATGGCTACACCTTC.